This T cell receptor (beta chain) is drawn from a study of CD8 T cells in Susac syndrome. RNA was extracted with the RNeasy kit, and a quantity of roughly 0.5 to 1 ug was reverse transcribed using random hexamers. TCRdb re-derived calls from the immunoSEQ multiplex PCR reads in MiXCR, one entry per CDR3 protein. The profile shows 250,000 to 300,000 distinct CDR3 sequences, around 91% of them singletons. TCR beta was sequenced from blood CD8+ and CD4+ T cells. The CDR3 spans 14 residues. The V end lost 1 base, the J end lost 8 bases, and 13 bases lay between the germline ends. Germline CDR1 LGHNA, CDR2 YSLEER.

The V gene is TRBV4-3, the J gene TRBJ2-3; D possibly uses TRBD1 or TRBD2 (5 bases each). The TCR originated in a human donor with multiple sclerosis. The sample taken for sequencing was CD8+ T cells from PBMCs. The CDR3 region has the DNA TGCGCCAGCAGCCAAGCGCGACTTGGGGGTACGCAGTATTTT. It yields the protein CASSQARLGGTQYF.